This T cell receptor (beta chain) derives from a study of T cell responses to AZD1222 COVID-19 vaccine. Concerning this clone itself: Its antigen is not known.

CDR1 is SEHNR, CDR2 FQNEAQ, per germline (reference sequence). The CDR3 extends over 14 amino acids. Trimming took off 4 bases at V and 4 bases at J, with 14 bases between the two ends. Assay used: immunoSEQ multiplex PCR; TCRdb lists only in-frame clones, some missing. Among tens of thousands of clones, roughly 88% were seen once, and the ten largest hold roughly 15%. Broader study findings: Clonal diversity was possibly underestimated, and white British individuals and females predominated among donors.

The genes are TRBV7-9 and TRBJ2-7; D call uncertain. Sample: peripheral blood, taken on day 0 of AZD1222 vaccination. The sequence came from an adult in good health. CDR3 nucleotide sequence: TGTGCCAGCAGCTACCCAGGACCTGGATACGAGCAGTACTTC. Translation: CASSYPGPGYEQYF.